The rows below give T cell receptor beta chains drawn from one sample of a study of T cells in Graves' hyperthyroidism and ophthalmopathy. In TCRdb, the multiplex PCR reads were re-called with MiXCR into one record per CDR3 protein. The sample includes under 250,000 distinct CDR3 sequences, around 17% seen only once; the top ten take over 45%. Sequencing was done on a sample of blood. The receptor set was obtained from a woman in her forties or fifties with Graves' hyperthyroidism. The CDR3 runs from the conserved cysteine through the conserved F or W. D genes are given only for firm matches. A row's size may be missing; if present it is once, few, many or a size class.

j_gene | abundance | d_gene | v_gene | CDR3nt | CDR3aa
TRBJ1-5 | many | NA | TRBV6-1 | TGTGCCAGCACAACAGGGACCTATCAGCCCCAGCATTTT | CASTTGTYQPQHF
TRBJ2-7 | many | TRBD2 | TRBV7-9 | TGTGCCAGCAGACCCCTAGCGGGGGGCTCCTACGAGCAGTACTTC | CASRPLAGGSYEQYF
TRBJ1-2 | NA | TRBD1 | TRBV20-1 | TGCAGTGCCGATTTTCCGGGACAGGGGTTTAAGTCCACCTTC | CSADFPGQGFKSTF
TRBJ2-1 | many | TRBD2 | TRBV7-9 | TGTGCCAGCAGCTTAAGAGGTTGGCGGGAGGGCGTCTACAATGAGCAGTTCTTC | CASSLRGWREGVYNEQFF
TRBJ2-3 | once | TRBD1 | TRBV7-3 | TGTGCCAGCAGCCCGACAGGGTTCGCAGATACGCAGTATTTT | CASSPTGFADTQYF
TRBJ1-2 | many | NA | TRBV20-1 | TGCAGTGCAAAACCGGGAAAAAACTATGGCTACACCTTC | CSAKPGKNYGYTF
TRBJ1-2 | few | NA | TRBV19 | TGTGCCAGTAGTATCGACATTTATCGGGGCTACACCTTC | CASSIDIYRGYTF
TRBJ2-7 | many | NA | TRBV20-1 | TGCAGTGCTCGACAGACCTACGAGCAGTACTTC | CSARQTYEQYF
TRBJ2-1 | many | NA | TRBV28 | TGTGCCAGCAGTTTACCTCAGGGAAATGAGCAGTTCTTC | CASSLPQGNEQFF
TRBJ2-1 | few | NA | TRBV20-1 | TGCAGTGTACCAGGACAAAGCTCCTACAATGAGCAGTTCTTC | CSVPGQSSYNEQFF
TRBJ2-7 | once | NA | TRBV19 | TGTGCCAGTAGTTTTGAGGGTCAGGGGCAGGAGCAGTACTTC | CASSFEGQGQEQYF
TRBJ2-5 | many | TRBD1 | TRBV12-3/TRBV12-4 | TGTGCCAGCAGTTTAAGGGACAGTCTGGAGACCCAGTACTTC | CASSLRDSLETQYF
TRBJ2-5 | NA | NA | TRBV11-2 | TGTGCCAGCAGCTTAGATCTGCACGGGAGTGGAGAGACCCAGTACTTC | CASSLDLHGSGETQYF
TRBJ2-1 | many | NA | TRBV7-8 | TGTGCCAGCAGCTTAAGTTCTCATAATGAGCAGTTCTTC | CASSLSSHNEQFF
TRBJ1-2 | few | NA | TRBV3-1 | TGTGCCAGCAGCCCCACTATGGCCGTTAGCGGCTACACCTTC | CASSPTMAVSGYTF
TRBJ2-7 | NA | NA | TRBV7-3 | TGTGCCAGCAGCTTAGGGACGTTAACTCCCTACGAGCAGTACTTC | CASSLGTLTPYEQYF
TRBJ2-7 | NA | NA | TRBV6-1 | TGTGCCAGCAGCGCCCCCATGAACGAGCAGTACTTC | CASSAPMNEQYF
TRBJ2-5 | many | TRBD2 | TRBV11-2 | TGTGCCAGCAGCTTAGGACTAGCGCGGGAGACCCAGTACTTC | CASSLGLARETQYF
TRBJ1-5 | once | NA | TRBV20-1 | TGCAGTGCTAGGGGGAAGGCAGGGGGCAATCAGCCCCAGCATTTT | CSARGKAGGNQPQHF
TRBJ2-7 | NA | TRBD2 | TRBV28 | TGTGCCAGCAGTTTACCGTCTAGCGGGAGATTGGAGCAGTACTTC | CASSLPSSGRLEQYF
TRBJ1-2 | NA | NA | TRBV6-1 | TGTGCCACCTACCCCGGACGTTCGAGGAACTATGGCTACACCTTC | CATYPGRSRNYGYTF
TRBJ1-1 | few | NA | TRBV27 | TGTGCCAGCAGTTTATCGAGGCAAGCGAACACTGAAGCTTTCTTT | CASSLSRQANTEAFF
TRBJ1-1 | few | TRBD1 | TRBV5-1 | TGCGCCAGCACCCCGACAGGGGAGGTCACTGAAGCTTTCTTT | CASTPTGEVTEAFF
TRBJ2-7 | many | NA | TRBV27 | TGTGCCTCTCGGGGGTACTCCTACGAGCAGTACTTC | CASRGYSYEQYF
TRBJ1-2 | many | TRBD1 | TRBV30 | TGTGCCTGGAACACGGACAGGGAGAGGTATGGCTACACCTTC | CAWNTDRERYGYTF
TRBJ2-2 | few | TRBD2 | TRBV7-6 | TGTGCCAGCAGCCTCGGGACTAGCGGGAGGGTCACCGGGGAGCTGTTTTTT | CASSLGTSGRVTGELFF
TRBJ2-7 | few | NA | TRBV7-9 | TGTGCCAGCAGCAGGCAGGGGTCCGGCTACGAGCAGTACTTC | CASSRQGSGYEQYF
TRBJ2-6 | NA | NA | TRBV29-1 | TGCAGCGTTGGGGCTTGGCAGGCCTCTGGGGCCAACGTCCTGACTTTC | CSVGAWQASGANVLTF
TRBJ2-7 | many | TRBD1 | TRBV10-3 | TGTGCCATCAGCTCCGGGACAGGGGGCTACGAGCAGTACTTC | CAISSGTGGYEQYF
TRBJ2-7 | many | NA | TRBV5-1 | TGCGCCAGCAGCTTGGGTGGGACACTTAGCTCCTACGAGCAGTACTTC | CASSLGGTLSSYEQYF
TRBJ2-5 | many | NA | TRBV6-1 | TGTGCCAGCAGCCGGGCAGGGGTCCTCCAAGAGACCCAGTACTTC | CASSRAGVLQETQYF
TRBJ1-1 | few | NA | TRBV5-1 | TGCGCCAGCAGCTTGAATCAGGGATCAGTGAACACTGAAGCTTTCTTT | CASSLNQGSVNTEAFF
TRBJ2-7 | few | TRBD2 | TRBV19 | TGTGCCAGTAGTTTCGCTAGCGGGTCCCACGAGCAGTACTTC | CASSFASGSHEQYF
TRBJ1-3 | NA | NA | TRBV6-1 | TGTGCCAGCAGAGGGACACGAAACACCATATATTTT | CASRGTRNTIYF
TRBJ1-2 | many | TRBD1 | TRBV6-1 | TGTGCCAGCAGCCGAGGCCGGGACAGAGGATATGGCTACACCTTC | CASSRGRDRGYGYTF
TRBJ2-5 | NA | NA | TRBV7-9 | TGTGCCAGCAGCCCAGATATCACCGAGACCCAGTACTTC | CASSPDITETQYF
TRBJ1-5 | NA | TRBD1 | TRBV2 | TGTGCCAGCTCCCCCGGGACAGGGAACAAATTAGGCAATCAGCCCCAGCATTTT | CASSPGTGNKLGNQPQHF
TRBJ2-1 | many | TRBD2 | TRBV7-2 | TGTGCCAGCAGCTTAGGACGCCAGCGGGAGAGGGTGAATGAGCAGTTCTTC | CASSLGRQRERVNEQFF